These T cell receptor beta chains were read from a single sample in a study of T cell responses to AZD1222 COVID-19 vaccine. The protocol was immunoSEQ multiplex PCR, while the TCRdb copy is restricted to in-frame clones and leaves out a portion. In the table there are 200,000 or so clones, 90% to 95% of which are singletons. This specimen consisted of peripheral blood, obtained on day 0 of MenACWY control vaccination. These TCRs come from an adult in good health. The CDR3 runs from the conserved cysteine through the conserved F or W. A D gene is named only where the DNA matches it firmly. Expanded clones are given a class, and other clones once, few, many or no size at all.

size: NA; J: TRBJ2-7; length: 12; V: TRBV3-1/TRBV3-2; D: NA; DNA: TGTGCCAGCAGCCAAGCAAAGTACGAGCAGTACTTC; CDR3: CASSQAKYEQYF
size: NA; J: TRBJ2-5; length: 13; V: TRBV3-1/TRBV3-2; D: NA; DNA: TGTGCCAGCAGAGCCTCGGGTAAAGAGACCCAGTACTTC; CDR3: CASRASGKETQYF
size: NA; J: TRBJ1-5; length: 17; V: TRBV28; D: NA; DNA: TGTGCCAGCAGTACCTCTAGTAGAGGGCTTAGCAATCAGCCCCAGCATTTT; CDR3: CASSTSSRGLSNQPQHF
size: NA; J: TRBJ1-3; length: 16; V: TRBV7-2; D: NA; DNA: TGTGCCAGCAGCCCCCTGGTAGTAAGGACTGGAAACACCATATATTTT; CDR3: CASSPLVVRTGNTIYF
size: NA; J: TRBJ2-5; length: 15; V: TRBV18; D: TRBD1; DNA: TGTGCCAGCTCACCGCGGACAGGGGACCAAGAGACCCAGTACTTC; CDR3: CASSPRTGDQETQYF
size: once; J: TRBJ1-2; length: 17; V: TRBV5-1; D: NA; DNA: TGCGCCAGCAGCTTGGGGCCTAGAGGCCGTGGGGCGAATGGCTACACCTTC; CDR3: CASSLGPRGRGANGYTF
size: NA; J: TRBJ1-2; length: 12; V: TRBV7-2; D: NA; DNA: TGTGCCAGCAGCCCCCGCGAAGCTGGCTACACCTTC; CDR3: CASSPREAGYTF
size: NA; J: TRBJ1-1; length: 15; V: TRBV18; D: NA; DNA: TGTGCCAGCTCACCACGAGTAAGCGAGAACACTGAAGCTTTCTTT; CDR3: CASSPRVSENTEAFF
size: NA; J: TRBJ2-7; length: 14; V: TRBV2; D: NA; DNA: TGTGCCAGCAGTGTGAACAGGAACACCTACGAGCAGTACTTC; CDR3: CASSVNRNTYEQYF
size: NA; J: TRBJ1-5; length: 15; V: TRBV19; D: NA; DNA: TGTGCCAGTAGTATCTCAGGGGTTAGCAATCAGCCCCAGCATTTT; CDR3: CASSISGVSNQPQHF
size: NA; J: TRBJ2-7; length: 13; V: TRBV5-1; D: NA; DNA: TGCGCCAGCAGCTTGGTCCAGGGTGAAGGGCAGTACTTC; CDR3: CASSLVQGEGQYF
size: NA; J: TRBJ2-4; length: 16; V: TRBV29-1; D: NA; DNA: TGCAGCGTTGAAGATGGGACATCCGAAGCCAAAAACATTCAGTACTTC; CDR3: CSVEDGTSEAKNIQYF
size: once; J: TRBJ2-2; length: 14; V: TRBV6-5; D: NA; DNA: TGTGCCAGCAGTCCCCCTGGGGGCACCGGGGAGCTGTTTTTT; CDR3: CASSPPGGTGELFF
size: NA; J: TRBJ1-1; length: 13; V: TRBV30; D: NA; DNA: TGTGCCTGGACCAGGGGTGGGGTAACTGAAGCTTTCTTT; CDR3: CAWTRGGVTEAFF
size: once; J: TRBJ2-3; length: 13; V: TRBV27; D: NA; DNA: TGTGCCAGCAGGCCTTCGGGCACAGATACGCAGTATTTT; CDR3: CASRPSGTDTQYF
size: NA; J: TRBJ1-5; length: 13; V: TRBV4-1; D: NA; DNA: TGCGCCAGCAGCCAAATAACAGGGAGGCCCCAGCATTTT; CDR3: CASSQITGRPQHF
size: NA; J: TRBJ1-2; length: 13; V: TRBV6-5; D: TRBD1; DNA: TGTGCCAGCATGGGAGGCAGGGGGTCTGGCTACACCTTC; CDR3: CASMGGRGSGYTF
size: NA; J: TRBJ2-7; length: 16; V: TRBV4-1; D: TRBD1; DNA: TGCGCCAGCAGCCAAGACAGGGGGATCCCCTCCTACGAGCAGTACTTC; CDR3: CASSQDRGIPSYEQYF
size: few; J: TRBJ2-1; length: 15; V: TRBV18; D: TRBD2; DNA: TGTGCCAGCCGCGGGGCGGGGGACTCCTACAATGAGCAGTTCTTC; CDR3: CASRGAGDSYNEQFF
size: NA; J: TRBJ2-4; length: 14; V: TRBV10-1; D: TRBD2; DNA: TGCGCCAGCAGTGAGGAGCGGGGATTAAACATTCAGTACTTC; CDR3: CASSEERGLNIQYF
size: NA; J: TRBJ1-1; length: 13; V: TRBV5-8; D: NA; DNA: TGTGCCACCAACTTTGGAAGGATCACTGAAGCTTTCTTT; CDR3: CATNFGRITEAFF
size: NA; J: TRBJ2-7; length: 11; V: TRBV29-1; D: NA; DNA: TGCAGCGGTCAACAGAACTACGAGCAGTACTTC; CDR3: CSGQQNYEQYF
size: NA; J: TRBJ1-1; length: 16; V: TRBV5-1; D: NA; DNA: TGCGCCAGCAGCTTGGGACGGGACGGCAGGAACACTGAAGCTTTCTTT; CDR3: CASSLGRDGRNTEAFF
size: NA; J: TRBJ2-1; length: 15; V: TRBV5-1; D: TRBD1; DNA: TGCGCCAGCAAGACACGGACAGGGGGGTGGAATGAGCAGTTCTTC; CDR3: CASKTRTGGWNEQFF
size: NA; J: TRBJ1-5; length: 16; V: TRBV6-6; D: NA; DNA: TGTGCCAGCAGTCGAGGGGCACAGGGAAACAATCAGCCCCAGCATTTT; CDR3: CASSRGAQGNNQPQHF
size: NA; J: TRBJ1-4; length: 17; V: TRBV7-9; D: TRBD1; DNA: TGTGCCAGCAGCAGGGGACAGGGGCGGAGAACTAATGAAAAACTGTTTTTT; CDR3: CASSRGQGRRTNEKLFF
size: few; J: TRBJ2-1; length: 15; V: TRBV6-4; D: TRBD2; DNA: TGTGCCAGCAGTGATTTTGCGGGGGGGCATAGTGAGCAGTTCTTC; CDR3: CASSDFAGGHSEQFF
size: NA; J: TRBJ2-1; length: 16; V: TRBV7-9; D: TRBD2; DNA: TGTGCCAGCAGCCTCGGACTAGCGGGGGGAGAAAATGAGCAGTTCTTC; CDR3: CASSLGLAGGENEQFF
size: NA; J: TRBJ1-5; length: 15; V: TRBV4-3; D: NA; DNA: TGCGCCAGCAGCCAAGATTTGGGAGGCAATCAGCCCCAGCATTTT; CDR3: CASSQDLGGNQPQHF
size: NA; J: TRBJ1-6; length: 15; V: TRBV7-2; D: NA; DNA: TGTGCCAGCAGGGGGGACACACGGACTAATTCACCCCTCCACTTT; CDR3: CASRGDTRTNSPLHF
size: NA; J: TRBJ2-5; length: 13; V: TRBV7-2; D: TRBD2; DNA: TGTGCCAGCAGCCCGGGACTAGCGGGGACCCAGTACTTC; CDR3: CASSPGLAGTQYF
size: NA; J: TRBJ1-1; length: 13; V: TRBV18; D: NA; DNA: TGTGCCAGCTCACCACCGAGACGGACTGAAGCTTTCTTT; CDR3: CASSPPRRTEAFF
size: NA; J: TRBJ1-6; length: 16; V: TRBV28; D: NA; DNA: TGTGCCAGCAGGGACGGCGCTTCCTCCTATAATTCACCCCTCCACTTT; CDR3: CASRDGASSYNSPLHF
size: NA; J: TRBJ1-3; length: 16; V: TRBV28; D: NA; DNA: TGTGCCAGCAGTTTTGGAGGTGGCCACTCTGGAAACACCATATATTTT; CDR3: CASSFGGGHSGNTIYF
size: few; J: TRBJ1-3; length: 11; V: TRBV10-3; D: NA; DNA: TGTGCCATCAGTGAGTCTCAACTTGCCCATTTT; CDR3: CAISESQLAHF
size: NA; J: TRBJ1-2; length: 15; V: TRBV2; D: TRBD1; DNA: TGTGCCAGCAGCATACAGGGGGTGGAAAACTATGGCTACACCTTC; CDR3: CASSIQGVENYGYTF
size: NA; J: TRBJ2-7; length: 14; V: TRBV9; D: NA; DNA: TGTGCCAGCAGCGCACGGCAGGCCTCCTACGAGCAGTACTTC; CDR3: CASSARQASYEQYF
size: NA; J: TRBJ1-2; length: 14; V: TRBV7-9; D: TRBD1; DNA: TGTGCCAGCAGCTTAGCCCAGGGGGAATATGGCTACACCTTC; CDR3: CASSLAQGEYGYTF
size: NA; J: TRBJ1-1; length: 18; V: TRBV30; D: NA; DNA: TGTGCCTGGAGTGATCGAGTGTGGACAGCCAATATGAACACTGAAGCTTTCTTT; CDR3: CAWSDRVWTANMNTEAFF
size: NA; J: TRBJ2-3; length: 16; V: TRBV5-1; D: NA; DNA: TGCGCCAGCACCCTCACCACCCCCAAAGGCACAGATACGCAGTATTTT; CDR3: CASTLTTPKGTDTQYF
size: NA; J: TRBJ1-5; length: 15; V: TRBV6-5; D: NA; DNA: TGTGCCAGCAGTTACCAACACGGGAGCAATCAGCCCCAGCATTTT; CDR3: CASSYQHGSNQPQHF
size: NA; J: TRBJ2-2; length: 14; V: TRBV24-1; D: NA; DNA: TGTGCCACCAGTGATACCGGGACAAGCAGGGAGCTGTTTTTT; CDR3: CATSDTGTSRELFF
size: NA; J: TRBJ2-2; length: 12; V: TRBV6-5; D: NA; DNA: TGTGCCAGCACTCGTGGGCCCGGGGAGCTGTTTTTT; CDR3: CASTRGPGELFF
size: once; J: TRBJ1-3; length: 15; V: TRBV6-5; D: NA; DNA: TGTGCCAGCAGTTACCGTGGGGACTCTGGAAACACCATATATTTT; CDR3: CASSYRGDSGNTIYF